The 16 T cell receptor beta chains given below trace back to one sample, sequenced in a study of cytomegalovirus exposure and HLA in healthy donors. PCR primers comprised 60 Vbeta and 13 Jbeta primers. Generated by immunoSEQ multiplex PCR, the TCRdb table keeps only in-frame clones and is missing some. The sample records 280,000 or so clones, about 90% being singletons. The sample consisted of PBMCs. These receptors were collected from a woman younger than 30 in good health and CMV-seronegative.

With respect to this clone: This specimen includes other DNA sequences encoding the same CDR3. This sequence joins TRBV6-4 and TRBJ1-2, with TRBD1 as a possible D gene (6 bases). Trimming shortened V by 0 bases and J by 5 bases, and 7 bases separated the two germline ends. In germline, CDR1 is MRHNA, CDR2 SNTAGT. The CDR3 has 13 residues. The CDR3 is CASSDSGGYGYTF. In DNA, the CDR3 is TGTGCCAGCAGTGACTCAGGGGGATATGGCTACACCTTC.

This rearrangement joins TRBV11-2 to TRBJ2-2; tentatively, D is TRBD1 (5 bases). The CDR3 consists of 14 residues. The germline gives CDR1 SGHAT, CDR2 FQNNGV. V was pared by 1 base and J by 5 bases, with 8 bases between. CDR3 residues: CASSLAAGTGELFF. The CDR3 region has the DNA TGTGCCAGCAGCTTAGCGGCAGGGACCGGGGAGCTGTTTTTT.

This chain connects TRBV5-1 to TRBJ1-2; D ambiguous. Deletions cut 4 bases from V and 6 bases from J, with 16 bases between. CDR1 and CDR2 from the germline V gene are SGHRS and YFSETQ. This CDR3 has 14 residues. The CDR3 DNA reads TGCGCCAGCAGCAGATCGCCGCCGAGCGATGGCTACACCTTC. Translated, it gives CASSRSPPSDGYTF.

For this clone: One junction end disagrees with the germline gene, perhaps due to a read error. The chain uses TRBV7-9 and TRBJ1-2, with D tentatively TRBD1 (5 bases). Germline CDR1 reads SEHNR; CDR2 reads FQNEAQ (reference sequence). The CDR3 spans 14 residues. The CDR3, as DNA: TGTTCCAGCAGCGCGCGACAGAGGAACTATGGCTACACCTTC. Translating it yields CSSSARQRNYGYTF.

The chain links TRBV18 to TRBJ2-7, with TRBD2 identical over 8 bases. The germline V gene encodes CDR1 KGHSH and CDR2 LQKENI. Trimming took 2 bases from V and 2 from J; bases not matched to a gene: 5. The CDR3 is 15 residues long. The CDR3 coding sequence is TGTGCCAGCTCACCAGGGACTAGTTCCCCCTACGAGCAGTACTTC. Encoded protein: CASSPGTSSPYEQYF.

The rearrangement joins TRBV1 to TRBJ1-1; TRBD1 is taken as the D call from the table, unchecked against the DNA. TRBV1 is deemed a pseudogene. There are 17 residues in the CDR3. CDR3 bases: TGCACCAGCAGCCAAGGTAGGGACAGGGGTTTGAACACTGAAGCTTTCTTT. Encoded protein: CTSSQGRDRGLNTEAFF.

The V call is TRBV4-2, the J call TRBJ2-3, with TRBD2 as a possible D gene (6 bases). This CDR3 spans 15 amino acids. CDR1 and CDR2 from the germline V gene are LGHNA and YNFKEQ. The V end was cut by 1 base, the J end by 5 bases, with 13 bases between. CDR3 in DNA: TGTGCCAGCAGCCAAGTGGAGGGACTTGGAGATACGCAGTATTTT. This sequence encodes CASSQVEGLGDTQYF.

The gene calls are TRBV30 and TRBJ2-1, with no clear D. V was trimmed by 0 bases and J by 4 bases, leaving 7 bases between them. Per germline, CDR1 GTSNPN and CDR2 SVGIG (reference sequence). This CDR3 region has 13 residues. CDR3 sequence (DNA): TGTGCCTGGAGTGTATTACTATACAATGAGCAGTTCTTC. Amino acid sequence: CAWSVLLYNEQFF. Combining the CDR3 with reference TRBV30 and TRBJ2-1 gives the whole variable domain SQTIHQWPATLVQPVGSPLSLECTVEGTSNPNLYWYRQAAGRGLQLLFYSVGIGQISSEVPQNLSASRPQDRQFILSSKKLLLSDSGFYLCAWSVLLYNEQFFGPGTRLTVL.

V is TRBV5-4 and J is TRBJ2-5; 15 bases fit TRBD2. CDR3 length: 16 residues. Trimming cost V 3 bases and J 7 bases; bases outside gene matches: 7. The germline V gene has CDR1 SGHNT and CDR2 YYREEE (reference sequence). CDR3 region: CASSSRTSGGEGTQYF. In DNA form, the CDR3 reads TGTGCCAGCAGCTCCCGGACTAGCGGGGGGGAAGGGACCCAGTACTTC.

This chain connects TRBV4-1 to TRBJ2-7, with TRBD2 identical over 7 bases. Germline lookup yields CDR1 MGHRA and CDR2 YSYEKL. Trimming cost V 4 bases and J 0 bases; bases outside gene matches: 15. CDR3 size: 18 residues. The CDR3 DNA reads TGCGCCAGCAGCCCATTAGTTAGAGGGAGGGAAAGCTCCTACGAGCAGTACTTC. Its translation: CASSPLVRGRESSYEQYF.

The V gene is TRBV4-1, the J gene TRBJ1-4; 8 bases are a match to TRBD1. The germline V gene encodes CDR1 MGHRA and CDR2 YSYEKL. This CDR3 region has 15 residues. J gave up 5 bases and V 7 bases, and 9 bases lay outside the gene matches. Written as DNA, the CDR3 is TGCGCCAGCACCTTTGGACAGGGTATCAATGAAAAACTGTTTTTT. As protein: CASTFGQGINEKLFF.

The V gene is TRBV4-2, the J gene TRBJ2-5, with a weak D call TRBD2 (6 bases). CDR3 length equals 18 residues. Trimming stripped 5 bases from V and 2 bases from J, with 24 bases between. Germline CDR1 LGHNA, CDR2 YNFKEQ. The CDR3 region has the DNA TGTGCCAGCAGCGAAGTGGCGCGGGGATCCCCTTCACAAGAGACCCAGTACTTC. Protein: CASSEVARGSPSQETQYF.

The J gene is TRBJ2-5, the V gene TRBV10-3, with 7 nucleotides matching TRBD2. Germline CDR1 and CDR2: ENHRY and SYGVKD. The CDR3 consists of 15 residues. The J segment lost 5 bases and the V segment lost 11 bases, leaving 17 bases of the junction unmatched. This chain's CDR3 is CAAEAGYPLGETQYF. The DNA for the CDR3 is TGTGCCGCAGAAGCGGGGTATCCGCTTGGGGAGACCCAGTACTTC.

This clone was seen only a few times. The V and J genes are TRBV5-1 and TRBJ2-1; TRBD2 matches 11 bases. The CDR3 contains 16 residues. CDR1 and CDR2 from the germline V gene are SGHRS and YFSETQ. The V segment lost 4 bases and the J segment 4 bases; nucleotides outside the gene matches: 7. The CDR3: CASSLVSGGAYNEQFF. CDR3 nucleotides: TGCGCCAGCAGCCTAGTTAGCGGGGGGGCGTACAATGAGCAGTTCTTC.

The gene calls are TRBV7-9 and TRBJ1-1, with TRBD1 matching over 9 bases. J lost 5 bases, V lost 10 bases, and 11 bases had no gene match. The length of the CDR3 is 14 residues. CDR1 and CDR2 (germline): SEHNR, FQNEAQ (reference sequence). The DNA for the CDR3 is TGTGCCACCGAGCCGGGACAGGGTAAAACTGAAGCTTTCTTT. Translated, it gives CATEPGQGKTEAFF. Using reference TRBV7-9 and TRBJ1-1 for the parts outside the CDR3, the full variable domain is DTGVSQNPRHKITKRGQNVTFRCDPISEHNRLYWYRQTLGQGPEFLTYFQNEAQLEKSRLLSDRFSAERPKGSFSTLEIQRTEQGDSAMYLCATEPGQGKTEAFFGQGTRLTVV.

The chain couples TRBV2 to TRBJ2-7; 12 bases align to TRBD2. In germline, CDR1 is SNHLY, CDR2 FYNNEI. V shed 6 bases and J 5 bases; nucleotides not matched to a gene: 8. The CDR3 spans 15 residues. The DNA of the CDR3 is TGTGCCAGCAGAGCGACTAGCGGGGGTCTCCACGAGCAGTACTTC. Translating it yields CASRATSGGLHEQYF.